A single sample gave rise to the 5 T cell receptor beta chains below, sequenced in a study of breast tumors, draining lymph nodes, adjacent tissues (TCRdb year 2016). Library preparation employed multiplex PCR. Sequencing was performed on an Illumina HiSeq 2000. TCRdb passed the public sequencing reads through fastp at Q25 and MiXCR, retaining productive beta sequences. Rows merge per CDR3 protein into single entries with the most common DNA and genes. This sample lists under 150,000 distinct CDR3 sequences; just under 20% were detected once. Under 4.5% of the sample is in the top ten clones. Lymph node samples were obtained from the axillary draining lymph nodes of breast cancer patients. The sequenced sample consisted of axillary lymph node tissue. All receptors derive from a female donor with breast cancer. Some clones in this sample may be carry-over from other donors' samples.

The sample holds many counts of this clonotype. The chain has TRBV7-9 and TRBJ2-3, with 8 bases lining up with TRBD2. V lost 11 bases, J lost 2 bases, and 12 bases stayed unmatched. CDR3 length equals 15 residues. Per the germline V gene, CDR1 is SEHNR and CDR2 is FQNEAQ (reference sequence). This CDR3 reads CALGVIAGLTDTQYF. The CDR3 nucleotides read TGTGCCCTAGGGGTAATAGCGGGACTCACAGATACGCAGTATTTT.

This clonotype was counted ten times or more. V and J are TRBV29-1 and TRBJ1-2; D possibly corresponds to TRBD1 (5 bases). Germline lookup yields CDR1 SQVTM and CDR2 ANQGSEA. The V end was cut by 2 bases, the J end by 5 bases, with 9 bases between. CDR3 length: 12 residues. CDR3 DNA: TGCAGCGTTGAATTTCGGGGGTATGGCTACACCTTC. Translating gives CSVEFRGYGYTF. The complete variable domain, with remaining parts taken from reference TRBV29-1 and TRBJ1-2, reads SAVISQKPSRDICQRGTSLTIQCQVDSQVTMMFWYRQQPGQSLTLIATANQGSEATYESGFVIDKFPISRPNLTFSTLTVSNMSPEDSSIYLCSVEFRGYGYTFGSGTRLTVV.

This clonotype showed up many times. The chain uses TRBV20-1 and TRBJ2-5, with D perhaps TRBD2 (6 bases). The CDR3 contains 15 residues. The germline CDR1 and CDR2 sequences are DFQATT and SNEGSKA (reference sequence). The ends were cut back, 5 bases at V and 3 bases at J, with 19 bases in the middle. As DNA, the CDR3 is TGCAGTGCTGGGGCGGAGGGGCATCGGAAAGAGACCCAGTACTTC. Encoded protein: CSAGAEGHRKETQYF.

This clonotype was observed at least ten times. The rearrangement uses TRBV12-3 or TRBV12-4 and TRBJ2-5, with TRBD2 matching over 8 bases. The trim removed 2 bases at V and 1 base at J, leaving 3 bases unmatched. CDR3 length equals 15 residues. The CDR3, as DNA: TGTGCCAGCAGTTTATTAGCGGGGATCCAAGAGACCCAGTACTTC. Amino acid sequence: CASSLLAGIQETQYF.

This clonotype was counted ten times or more. DNA of the CDR3: TGTGCCAGCAGTGAAGATTGGGGGGCGCTTGAGCAGTACTTC. It specifies CASSEDWGALEQYF. The genes are TRBV6-1 and TRBJ2-7, with D perhaps assigned TRBD1 or TRBD2 (6 bases each). V lost 1 base to trimming and J lost 7 bases, with 14 bases between them. There are 14 residues in the CDR3. CDR1 and CDR2 from the germline V gene are MNHNS and SASEGT.